This TCR beta chain came from a study of blood T cell repertoires in COVID-19. Study-wide background: The study drew acute and convalescent COVID-19 samples from the United States, Italy and Spain.

Participants' own reports of clinical history determined their cohort assignment. Among Cohort 3 donors, those recovered had two negative PCRs, clearance, or symptom resolution. Only one count was recorded for this clone. This CDR3 spans 17 amino acids. Assay: immunoSEQ multiplex PCR; the TCRdb copy retains only in-frame clones and omits some. The sample lists fewer than 300,000 clones; 75% to 95% were seen once. The sample was PBMCs or T cells enriched from blood (not recorded which). The rearrangement joins TRBV21-1 to TRBJ1-1; the table assigns TRBD1, which was not confirmed against the DNA. TRBV21-1 is deemed a pseudogene. This TCR was recovered from a woman aged 30 to 39 who had recovered from COVID-19. Written as DNA, the CDR3 is TGTGCCAGCAGACCCCGGACAGGGGGCGAGGGCAACACTGAAGCTTTCTTT. Translation: CASRPRTGGEGNTEAFF.